Below, 19 T cell receptor beta chains from the same sample are listed, as sequenced in a study of cytomegalovirus exposure and HLA in healthy donors. Profiled with immunoSEQ multiplex PCR; TCRdb holds only in-frame clones, not every one. The table has 100,000 to 150,000 clones, around 88% seen once. The source material was PBMCs. These receptors were collected from a man in his late teens or twenties in good health and CMV-seronegative.

This chain joins TRBV7-9 and TRBJ1-2; no firm D call. The CDR3 runs 16 residues. Per the germline V gene, CDR1 is SEHNR and CDR2 is FQNEAQ (reference sequence). The germline V and J ends were trimmed by 1 base and 2 bases, with 14 bases remaining between them. CDR3 sequence: CASSLDLPVKNYGYTF. In DNA form, the CDR3 reads TGTGCCAGCAGCTTAGATCTTCCAGTTAAAAACTATGGCTACACCTTC.

The rearrangement links TRBV5-1 to TRBJ1-1, with 9 bases that match TRBD1. Germline lookup yields CDR1 SGHRS and CDR2 YFSETQ. This CDR3 comprises 14 residues. V shed 3 bases, J shed 4 bases, and the junction held 4 bases outside the gene matches. The CDR3 reads CASSWGQGGTEAFF. As DNA, the CDR3 is TGCGCCAGCAGCTGGGGACAGGGTGGCACTGAAGCTTTCTTT.

The chain has TRBV2 and TRBJ2-7; D not resolved. This CDR3 contains 14 residues. V shed 9 bases and J shed 0 bases, with 15 bases lying between them. CDR1 and CDR2 from the germline V gene are SNHLY and FYNNEI. The CDR3 is CASISTETSYEQYF. As DNA, the CDR3 is TGTGCCAGTATATCCACAGAGACCTCCTACGAGCAGTACTTC.

This chain connects TRBV29-1 to TRBJ1-1; D is possibly TRBD1 (6 bases). The V end lost 6 bases, the J end lost 4 bases, and 18 bases lay between the germline ends. Germline values: CDR1 SQVTM, CDR2 ANQGSEA. The CDR3 consists of 14 residues. The CDR3, as DNA: TGCAGCGTCCATCGGGCAGGGGTTAGCACTGAAGCTTTCTTT. Translating gives CSVHRAGVSTEAFF.

J is TRBJ1-2 and V is TRBV2; D may be TRBD1 (5 bases). Germline loops: CDR1 SNHLY, CDR2 FYNNEI. The CDR3 consists of 14 residues. V was pared by 6 bases and J by 0 bases, with 11 bases between. The CDR3: CASRFSTANYGYTF. DNA for the CDR3: TGTGCCAGCAGATTTTCGACAGCTAACTATGGCTACACCTTC.

The CDR3 DNA reads TGTGCCAGCAGCTTGGTCATTTACAGGGTTGATGGCTACACCTTC. It encodes CASSLVIYRVDGYTF. The chain employs TRBV5-6 and TRBJ1-2, with TRBD1 as a possible D gene (6 bases). The CDR3 runs 15 residues. Trimming took off 0 bases at V and 6 bases at J, with 15 bases between the two ends. Germline V lookup: CDR1 SGHDT, CDR2 YYEEEE.

The rearrangement uses TRBV27 and TRBJ1-1; maybe TRBD1 (6 bases). The CDR3 totals 15 residues. Germline-derived CDR1 and CDR2 are MNHEY and SMNVEV (reference sequence). The ends were cut back, 5 bases at V and 1 base at J, with 14 bases in the middle. The CDR3 protein is CASSHPGHSNTEAFF. Written as DNA, the CDR3 is TGTGCCAGCAGTCATCCGGGACATTCGAACACTGAAGCTTTCTTT.

V is TRBV4-1 and J is TRBJ2-1; 11 bases agree with TRBD1. CDR1 is MGHRA and CDR2 is YSYEKL in the germline V gene. V lost 3 bases to trimming and J lost 10 bases; unmatched junction nucleotides: 8. CDR3 length: 15 residues. CDR3 protein: CASSHWGQGVREQFF. DNA of the CDR3: TGCGCCAGCAGCCACTGGGGACAGGGGGTGAGGGAGCAGTTCTTC.

V and J are TRBV6-1 and TRBJ1-1; D unresolved. Between the trimmed V and J ends, which lost 5 bases and 0 bases, there was a span of 10 bases. The CDR3 is made up of 14 amino acids. Germline V gives CDR1 MNHNS, CDR2 SASEGT. The CDR3 region has the DNA TGTGCCAGCAGTCAGGCCGGATTGAACACTGAAGCTTTCTTT. It encodes CASSQAGLNTEAFF.

The rearrangement links TRBV2 to TRBJ1-1; 7 bases line up with TRBD1. V lost 4 bases to trimming and J lost 1 base; unmatched junction nucleotides: 6. CDR1 is SNHLY and CDR2 is FYNNEI in the germline V gene. The CDR3 spans 15 residues. The CDR3 bases are TGTGCCAGCAGTGCCGACAGGGTAGGGAACACTGAAGCTTTCTTT. Its protein is CASSADRVGNTEAFF.

The V call is TRBV20-1, the J call TRBJ2-7, with D hard to call. The CDR3 contains 11 residues. Germline lookup yields CDR1 DFQATT and CDR2 SNEGSKA (reference sequence). Trimming removed 3 bases from V and 4 bases from J, with 7 bases in between. This CDR3 is CSASPRYEQYF. For the CDR3, the DNA is TGCAGTGCTAGTCCCAGGTACGAGCAGTACTTC.

The gene calls are TRBV27 and TRBJ1-3, with 8 positions matching TRBD1. V gave up 4 bases and J gave up 4 bases; unmatched junction bases: 9. The CDR3 has 16 amino acids. Germline V gives CDR1 MNHEY, CDR2 SMNVEV (reference sequence). The CDR3 DNA reads as TGTGCCAGCAGTTCACCCTCGACAGGGGACGGAAACACCATATATTTT. This codes for CASSSPSTGDGNTIYF.

CDR3 DNA: TGTGCCAGCAGCTTCTGGACAAGCTCTGGGGCCAACGTCCTGACTTTC. As protein: CASSFWTSSGANVLTF. J is TRBJ2-6 and V is TRBV5-6; D is possibly TRBD1 (5 bases). Trimming removed 2 bases from V and 0 bases from J, with 9 bases in between. The germline CDR1 and CDR2 sequences are SGHDT and YYEEEE. The CDR3 consists of 16 residues.

The V call is TRBV15, the J call TRBJ2-7, with D perhaps TRBD1 (6 bases). Germline V lookup: CDR1 LNHNV, CDR2 YYDKDF (reference sequence). Trimming shortened V by 6 bases and J by 3 bases, and 12 bases separated the two germline ends. This CDR3 has 13 amino acids. Here the CDR3 reads CATRDSSLYEQYF. The CDR3 DNA is TGTGCCACCAGGGACAGCTCCCTCTACGAGCAGTACTTC.

In this sample, this clone turned up once. The same CDR3 also results from other DNA sequences found in this sample. V usage is TRBV6-1 and J usage is TRBJ2-7; 12 positions agree with TRBD1. The germline gives CDR1 MNHNS, CDR2 SASEGT. The CDR3 loop spans 15 amino acids. V lost 5 bases, J lost 4 bases, and 6 bases stayed unmatched. DNA of the CDR3: TGTGCCAGCAGTCCGGGACAGGGGGCCACTTACGAGCAGTACTTC. As protein: CASSPGQGATYEQYF.

The CDR3 coding sequence is TGTGCCACCAGCAGAAACAGGGGGCCGACCGGGTACGAGCAGTACTTC. Translated, it gives CATSRNRGPTGYEQYF. This chain connects TRBV15 to TRBJ2-7, with TRBD1 matching 9 bases. The germline V gene encodes CDR1 LNHNV and CDR2 YYDKDF (reference sequence). CDR3 size: 16 residues. V lost 2 bases to trimming and J lost 4 bases; unmatched junction nucleotides: 9.

V is TRBV5-5 and J is TRBJ2-7, with 7 bases that match TRBD1. There are 15 residues in the CDR3. CDR1 and CDR2 (germline): SGHKS, YYEKEE (reference sequence). After removal of 7 bases from V and 2 bases from J, the junction contained 12 bases not matched to a gene. The CDR3 loop reads CASYPGGDSTYEQYF. CDR3 DNA: TGTGCCAGCTACCCGGGTGGGGACAGCACCTACGAGCAGTACTTC.

The chain carries TRBV7-2 and TRBJ2-7; D gene uncertain. The ends were cut back, 5 bases at V and 2 bases at J, with 10 bases in the middle. This CDR3 is built from 13 residues. The germline V gene has CDR1 SGHTA and CDR2 FQGNSA. The CDR3 reads CASSIFRPYEQYF. The CDR3 DNA is TGTGCCAGCAGCATATTCAGGCCCTACGAGCAGTACTTC.

J is TRBJ1-2 and V is TRBV4-2; 8 bases are a match to TRBD1. With V trimmed by 4 bases and J by 7 bases, 5 bases remained unmatched. Germline CDR1 LGHNA, CDR2 YNFKEQ. The CDR3 runs 13 residues. The CDR3 DNA is TGTGCCAGCAGCCCCGGACAGGGAGGTGGCTACACCTTC. This codes for CASSPGQGGGYTF.